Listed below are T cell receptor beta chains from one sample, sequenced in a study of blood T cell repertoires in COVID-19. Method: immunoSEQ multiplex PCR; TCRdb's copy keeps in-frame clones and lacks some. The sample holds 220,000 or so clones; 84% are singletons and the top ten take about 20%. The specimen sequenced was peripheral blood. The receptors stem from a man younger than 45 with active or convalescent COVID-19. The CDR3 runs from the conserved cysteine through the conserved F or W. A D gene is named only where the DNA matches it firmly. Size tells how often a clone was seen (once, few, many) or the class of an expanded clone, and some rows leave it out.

CDR3: CASSMGSGEETQYF; DNA: TGTGCCAGTAGTATGGGTTCTGGAGAGGAGACCCAGTACTTC; V: TRBV19; size: .; J: TRBJ2-5; length: 14; D: .
CDR3: CASSLVLSRDQHF; DNA: TGTGCCAGCAGCTTAGTTTTGTCCCGGGACCAGCATTTT; V: TRBV7-2; size: .; J: TRBJ1-5; length: 13; D: .
CDR3: CAWDRDRRQPQHF; DNA: TGTGCCTGGGATCGGGACAGGCGTCAGCCCCAGCATTTT; V: TRBV30; size: .; J: TRBJ1-5; length: 13; D: TRBD1
CDR3: CASSYDRDTEAFF; DNA: TGTGCCAGCAGTTACGACAGGGACACTGAAGCTTTCTTT; V: TRBV7-9; size: once; J: TRBJ1-1; length: 13; D: TRBD1
CDR3: CASSSTSGNPILKQFF; DNA: TGTGCCAGCAGTTCGACTAGCGGGAACCCCATCCTAAAGCAGTTCTTC; V: TRBV6-5; size: .; J: TRBJ2-1; length: 16; D: TRBD2
CDR3: CASSPRTVHTIYF; DNA: TGTGCCAGCAGCCCCCGGACTGTACACACCATATATTTT; V: TRBV7-8; size: .; J: TRBJ1-3; length: 13; D: .
CDR3: CASSPAGVDEQFF; DNA: TGTGCCAGCAGCCCAGCGGGGGTCGATGAGCAGTTCTTC; V: TRBV6-2/TRBV6-3; size: .; J: TRBJ2-1; length: 13; D: TRBD2
CDR3: CASSQYSQGGYTF; DNA: TGTGCCAGCAGCCAATACAGTCAGGGTGGCTACACCTTC; V: TRBV4-2; size: .; J: TRBJ1-2; length: 13; D: .
CDR3: CASSFAGAGDTQYF; DNA: TGTGCCAGCAGTTTTGCTGGGGCGGGGGATACGCAGTATTTT; V: TRBV28; size: .; J: TRBJ2-3; length: 14; D: .
CDR3: CASTKQGSEAFF; DNA: TGTGCCAGCACAAAACAGGGTTCTGAAGCTTTCTTT; V: TRBV6-6; size: .; J: TRBJ1-1; length: 12; D: .
CDR3: CASSPSRGILAFF; DNA: TGTGCCAGCAGCCCCTCCAGGGGCATATTAGCTTTCTTT; V: TRBV7-6; size: .; J: TRBJ1-1; length: 13; D: .
CDR3: CASSPALGQGNSPLHF; DNA: TGTGCCAGCAGCCCCGCTCTTGGACAGGGCAATTCACCCCTCCACTTT; V: TRBV13; size: few; J: TRBJ1-6; length: 16; D: TRBD1
CDR3: CASSLGGLNTIYF; DNA: TGTGCCAGCAGCTTAGGAGGACTCAACACCATATATTTT; V: TRBV11-2; size: once; J: TRBJ1-3; length: 13; D: .
CDR3: CAWRASGSLRGEQFF; DNA: TGTGCCTGGAGGGCTAGCGGGAGCCTGAGGGGGGAGCAGTTCTTC; V: TRBV30; size: .; J: TRBJ2-1; length: 15; D: TRBD2
CDR3: CASSLGGLGSPLHF; DNA: TGTGCCAGCAGCCTGGGGGGGCTGGGGTCACCCCTCCACTTT; V: TRBV7-2; size: .; J: TRBJ1-6; length: 14; D: .
CDR3: CASSLGPGEQYF; DNA: TGTGCCAGCAGCTTAGGACCGGGGGAGCAGTACTTC; V: TRBV11-1; size: .; J: TRBJ2-7; length: 12; D: .
CDR3: CASSPPWRGPSTDTQYF; DNA: TGTGCCAGCAGTCCCCCCTGGAGGGGCCCTAGCACAGATACGCAGTATTTT; V: TRBV28; size: .; J: TRBJ2-3; length: 17; D: .
CDR3: CASSWATANTEAFF; DNA: TGCGCCAGCAGCTGGGCGACAGCGAACACTGAAGCTTTCTTT; V: TRBV5-1; size: once; J: TRBJ1-1; length: 14; D: .
CDR3: CATSDPSGTGYGYTF; DNA: TGTGCCACCAGTGACCCTTCGGGGACAGGGTATGGCTACACCTTC; V: TRBV24-1; size: .; J: TRBJ1-2; length: 15; D: TRBD1
CDR3: CASSHVGRDNEQFF; DNA: TGCGCCAGCAGCCATGTTGGGCGGGATAATGAGCAGTTCTTC; V: TRBV4-3; size: .; J: TRBJ2-1; length: 14; D: .
CDR3: CASKEEQGAGQPQHF; DNA: TGTGCCAGCAAGGAAGAACAGGGGGCAGGTCAGCCCCAGCATTTT; V: TRBV2; size: .; J: TRBJ1-5; length: 15; D: TRBD1
CDR3: CASHTQPANYGYTF; DNA: TGTGCCAGCCACACACAGCCGGCTAACTATGGCTACACCTTC; V: TRBV6-5; size: .; J: TRBJ1-2; length: 14; D: .
CDR3: CASSPDRAGNYGYTF; DNA: TGTGCCAGCAGCCCCGACAGGGCCGGGAACTATGGCTACACCTTC; V: TRBV28; size: .; J: TRBJ1-2; length: 15; D: TRBD1
CDR3: CASSSGTTLAKNIQYF; DNA: TGTGCCAGCAGTTCCGGGACTACTTTAGCCAAAAACATTCAGTACTTC; V: TRBV28; size: .; J: TRBJ2-4; length: 16; D: TRBD2
CDR3: CASSEANTQYF; DNA: TGCGCCAGCAGTGAAGCAAATACGCAGTATTTT; V: TRBV10-1; size: .; J: TRBJ2-3; length: 11; D: .
CDR3: CASSLGTSGNNEQFF; DNA: TGTGCCAGCAGCCTTGGGACTAGCGGGAACAATGAGCAGTTCTTC; V: TRBV3-1/TRBV3-2; size: .; J: TRBJ2-1; length: 15; D: TRBD2
CDR3: CASSLAGTAAPNYGYTF; DNA: TGTGCCAGCAGTTTAGCCGGGACAGCCGCCCCGAACTATGGCTACACCTTC; V: TRBV27; size: .; J: TRBJ1-2; length: 17; D: TRBD1
CDR3: CATSDVLTGGANNEQFF; DNA: TGTGCCACCAGTGATGTACTGACAGGGGGCGCAAACAATGAGCAGTTCTTC; V: TRBV24-1; size: few; J: TRBJ2-1; length: 17; D: TRBD1
CDR3: CASSQLTVPNQPQHF; DNA: TGCGCCAGCAGCCAGCTTACAGTCCCCAATCAGCCCCAGCATTTT; V: TRBV4-3; size: .; J: TRBJ1-5; length: 15; D: .
CDR3: CASSVVRTSGRDEQFF; DNA: TGTGCCAGCAGCGTAGTAAGGACTAGCGGGAGGGATGAGCAGTTCTTC; V: TRBV9; size: .; J: TRBJ2-1; length: 16; D: TRBD2
CDR3: CARLPAGTSGCEGPIHEQYF; DNA: TGCGCCAGACTCCCAGCCGGGACTAGCGGGTGCGAGGGTCCAATCCACGAGCAGTACTTC; V: TRBV10-1; size: .; J: TRBJ2-7; length: 20; D: TRBD2